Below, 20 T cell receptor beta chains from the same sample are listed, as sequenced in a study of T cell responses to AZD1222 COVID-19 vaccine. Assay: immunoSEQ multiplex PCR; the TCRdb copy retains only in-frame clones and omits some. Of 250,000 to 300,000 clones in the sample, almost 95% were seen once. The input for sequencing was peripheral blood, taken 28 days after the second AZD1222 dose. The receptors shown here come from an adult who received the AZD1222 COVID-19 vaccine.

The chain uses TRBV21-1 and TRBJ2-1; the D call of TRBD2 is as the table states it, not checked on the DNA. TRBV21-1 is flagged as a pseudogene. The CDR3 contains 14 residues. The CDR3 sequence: CASSKLAIYNEQFF. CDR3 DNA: TGTGCCAGCAGCAAACTAGCGATCTACAATGAGCAGTTCTTC.

CDR3 residues: CASSLRGRRYEQYF. The CDR3, as DNA: TGTGCCAGCAGCTTAAGAGGAAGGCGCTACGAGCAGTACTTC. V usage is TRBV11-2 and J usage is TRBJ2-7; D remains unclear. This CDR3 spans 14 amino acids. The V and J ends lost 2 bases and 3 bases respectively, with 11 bases between them. Germline V CDR1 and CDR2: SGHAT, FQNNGV.

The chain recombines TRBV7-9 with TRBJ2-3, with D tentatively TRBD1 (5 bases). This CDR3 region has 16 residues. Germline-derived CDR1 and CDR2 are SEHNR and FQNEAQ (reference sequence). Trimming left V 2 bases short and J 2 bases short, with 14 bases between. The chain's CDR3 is CASSLPQVTTTDTQYF. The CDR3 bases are TGTGCCAGCAGCTTACCACAGGTCACAACCACAGATACGCAGTATTTT.

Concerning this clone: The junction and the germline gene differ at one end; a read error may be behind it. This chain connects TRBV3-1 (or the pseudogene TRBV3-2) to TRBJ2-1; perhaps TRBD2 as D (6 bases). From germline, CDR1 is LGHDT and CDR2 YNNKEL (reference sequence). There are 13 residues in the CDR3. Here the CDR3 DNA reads TGTGCCAGCAGCCAAGAGATATCGCTAGCGAGGGTCTTC. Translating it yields CASSQEISLARVF.

The CDR3 sequence: CASKGSVNTGELFF. The DNA for the CDR3 is TGCGCCAGCAAGGGTAGCGTTAACACCGGGGAGCTGTTTTTT. The rearrangement joins TRBV5-1 to TRBJ2-2; tentative D call: TRBD2 (5 bases). Trimming pared 6 bases from V and 2 bases from J, leaving 11 bases between. The germline CDR1 and CDR2 sequences are SGHRS and YFSETQ. CDR3 length: 14 amino acids.

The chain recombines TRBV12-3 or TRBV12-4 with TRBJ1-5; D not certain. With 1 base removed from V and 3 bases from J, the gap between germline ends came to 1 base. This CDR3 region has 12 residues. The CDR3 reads CASSLDNQPQHF. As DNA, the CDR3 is TGTGCCAGCAGTTTAGACAATCAGCCCCAGCATTTT.

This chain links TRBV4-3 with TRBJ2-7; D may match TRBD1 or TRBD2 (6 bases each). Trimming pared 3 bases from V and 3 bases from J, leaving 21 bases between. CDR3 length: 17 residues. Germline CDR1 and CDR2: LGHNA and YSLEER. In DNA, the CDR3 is TGCGCCAGCAGCCAGAGCCCGGGGGCGGGGTCTCTCTACGAGCAGTACTTC. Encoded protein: CASSQSPGAGSLYEQYF.

The CDR3 spells CASSSGNQYEQYF. CDR3 DNA sequence: TGTGCCAGCAGCTCAGGAAATCAGTACGAGCAGTACTTC. The genes are TRBV5-7 and TRBJ2-7; no clear D. TRBV5-7 is sorted into the ORF group, with uncertain function. This CDR3 spans 13 amino acids. The germline V and J ends were trimmed by 3 bases and 4 bases, with 11 bases remaining between them.

The CDR3 region is CATSRDGGTGGNMNTEAFF. CDR3 nucleotide sequence: TGTGCCACCAGCAGAGATGGGGGGACAGGTGGGAACATGAACACTGAAGCTTTCTTT. V and J are TRBV15 and TRBJ1-1; 8 bases are a match to TRBD1. The CDR3 runs 19 residues. With V trimmed by 0 bases and J by 0 bases, 12 bases remained unmatched. CDR1 and CDR2 (germline): LNHNV, YYDKDF (reference sequence).

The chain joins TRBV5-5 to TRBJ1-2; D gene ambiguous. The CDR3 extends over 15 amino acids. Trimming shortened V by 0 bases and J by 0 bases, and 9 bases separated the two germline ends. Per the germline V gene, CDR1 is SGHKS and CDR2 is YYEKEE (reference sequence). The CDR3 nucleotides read TGTGCCAGCAGCTTGGCCGGGCTAACTAACTATGGCTACACCTTC. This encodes CASSLAGLTNYGYTF.

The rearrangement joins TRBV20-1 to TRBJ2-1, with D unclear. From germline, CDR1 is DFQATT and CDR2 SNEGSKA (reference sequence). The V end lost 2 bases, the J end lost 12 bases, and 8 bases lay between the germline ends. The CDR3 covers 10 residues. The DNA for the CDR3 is TGCAGTGCTAGAAAGGGCGGGCAGTTCTTC. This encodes CSARKGGQFF.

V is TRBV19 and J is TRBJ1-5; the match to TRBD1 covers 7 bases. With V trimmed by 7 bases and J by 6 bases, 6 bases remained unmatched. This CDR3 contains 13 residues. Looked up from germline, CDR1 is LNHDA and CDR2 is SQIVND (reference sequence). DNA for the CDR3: TGTGCCAGTACTCTAGACAGGGCTCAGCCCCAGCATTTT. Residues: CASTLDRAQPQHF.

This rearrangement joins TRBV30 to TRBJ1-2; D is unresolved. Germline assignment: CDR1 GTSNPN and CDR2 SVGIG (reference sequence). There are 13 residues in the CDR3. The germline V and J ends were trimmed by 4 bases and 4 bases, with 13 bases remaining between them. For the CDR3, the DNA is TGTGCCTGGACCCTCGCGGAGAGCTATGGCTACACCTTC. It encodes CAWTLAESYGYTF.

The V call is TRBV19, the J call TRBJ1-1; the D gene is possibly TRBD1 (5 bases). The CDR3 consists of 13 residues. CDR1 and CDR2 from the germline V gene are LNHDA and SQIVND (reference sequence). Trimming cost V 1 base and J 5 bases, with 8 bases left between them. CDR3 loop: CASSIGRTTEAFF. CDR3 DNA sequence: TGTGCCAGTAGTATAGGGCGGACAACTGAAGCTTTCTTT.

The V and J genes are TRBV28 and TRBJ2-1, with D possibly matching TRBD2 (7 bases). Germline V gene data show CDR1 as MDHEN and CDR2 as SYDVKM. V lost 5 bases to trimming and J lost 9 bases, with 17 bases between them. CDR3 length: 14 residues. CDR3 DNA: TGTGCCAGCAGTCCGGGGGGTAGCAGGGGTGAGCAGTTCTTC. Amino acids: CASSPGGSRGEQFF.

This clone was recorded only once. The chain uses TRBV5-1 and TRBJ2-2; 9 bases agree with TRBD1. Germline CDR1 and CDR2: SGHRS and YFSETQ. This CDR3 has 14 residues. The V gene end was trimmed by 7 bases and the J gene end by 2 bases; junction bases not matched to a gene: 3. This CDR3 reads CASGDRVNTGELFF. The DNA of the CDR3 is TGCGCCAGCGGGGACAGGGTTAACACCGGGGAGCTGTTTTTT.

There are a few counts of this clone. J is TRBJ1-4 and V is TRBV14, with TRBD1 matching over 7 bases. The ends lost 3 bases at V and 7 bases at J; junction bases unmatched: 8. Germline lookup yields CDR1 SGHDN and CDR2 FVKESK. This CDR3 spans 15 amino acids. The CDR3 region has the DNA TGTGCCAGCAGCCAGCTGACAGGGATTAGTGAAAAACTGTTTTTT. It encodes CASSQLTGISEKLFF.

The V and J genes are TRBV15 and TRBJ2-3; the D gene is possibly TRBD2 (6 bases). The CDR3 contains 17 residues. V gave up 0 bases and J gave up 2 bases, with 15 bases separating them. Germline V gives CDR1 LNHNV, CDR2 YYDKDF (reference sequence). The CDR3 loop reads CATSRDLKVAATDTQYF. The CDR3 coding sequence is TGTGCCACCAGCAGAGACCTTAAGGTAGCGGCCACAGATACGCAGTATTTT.

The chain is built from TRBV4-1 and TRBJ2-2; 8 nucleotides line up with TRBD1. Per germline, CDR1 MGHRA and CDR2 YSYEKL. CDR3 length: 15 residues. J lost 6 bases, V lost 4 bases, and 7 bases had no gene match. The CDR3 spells CASSLRIQGAGELFF. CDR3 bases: TGCGCCAGCAGCCTTCGAATACAGGGGGCCGGGGAGCTGTTTTTT.

The chain's CDR3 is CASARDSHQETQYF. Written as DNA, the CDR3 is TGTGCCAGCGCCCGCGACAGCCACCAAGAGACCCAGTACTTC. The chain joins TRBV2 to TRBJ2-5, with a tentative D call TRBD1 (5 bases). This CDR3 is 14 amino acids long. Germline V gene data show CDR1 as SNHLY and CDR2 as FYNNEI. V was pared by 8 bases and J by 0 bases, with 13 bases between. The full variable domain, completed using reference TRBV2 and TRBJ2-5, is EPEVTQTPSHQVTQMGQEVILRCVPISNHLYFYWYRQILGQKVEFLVSFYNNEISEKSEIFDDQFSVERPDGSNFTLKIRSTKLEDSAMYFCASARDSHQETQYFGPGTRLLVL.